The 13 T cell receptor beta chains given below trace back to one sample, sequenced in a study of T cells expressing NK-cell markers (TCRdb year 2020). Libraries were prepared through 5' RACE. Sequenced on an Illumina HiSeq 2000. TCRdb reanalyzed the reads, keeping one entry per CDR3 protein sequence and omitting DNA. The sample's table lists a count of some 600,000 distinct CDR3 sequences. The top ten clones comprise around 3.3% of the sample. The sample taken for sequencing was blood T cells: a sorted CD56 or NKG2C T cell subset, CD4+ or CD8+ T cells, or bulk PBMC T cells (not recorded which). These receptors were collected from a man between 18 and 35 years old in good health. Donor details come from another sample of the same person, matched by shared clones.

CDR3: CASSLGLAAHTMPLNEQFF. V and J are TRBV5-1 and TRBJ2-1; TCRdb gives TRBD2 as the D gene, but with no DNA this cannot be confirmed. The CDR3 length is 19 residues. The germline V gene encodes CDR1 SGHRS and CDR2 YFSETQ.

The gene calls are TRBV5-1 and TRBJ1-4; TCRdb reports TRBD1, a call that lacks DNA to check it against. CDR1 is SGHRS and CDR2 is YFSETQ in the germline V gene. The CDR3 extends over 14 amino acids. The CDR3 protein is CASSQRQGREKLFF.

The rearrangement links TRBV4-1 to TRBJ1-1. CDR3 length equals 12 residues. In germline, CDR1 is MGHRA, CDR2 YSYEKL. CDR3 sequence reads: CASSQALSEAFF.

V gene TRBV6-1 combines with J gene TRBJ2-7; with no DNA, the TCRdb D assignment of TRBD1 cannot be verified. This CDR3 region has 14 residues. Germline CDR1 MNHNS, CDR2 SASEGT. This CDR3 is CASRLAGGTNEQYF.

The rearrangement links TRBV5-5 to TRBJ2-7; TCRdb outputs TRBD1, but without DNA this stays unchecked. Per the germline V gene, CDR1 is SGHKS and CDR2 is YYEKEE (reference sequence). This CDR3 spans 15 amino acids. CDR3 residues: CASSWGSGASYEQYF.

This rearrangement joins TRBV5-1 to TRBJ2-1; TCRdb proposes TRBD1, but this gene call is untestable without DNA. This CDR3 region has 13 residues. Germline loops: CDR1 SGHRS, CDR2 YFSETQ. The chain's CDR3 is CASSSSGSSEQFF.

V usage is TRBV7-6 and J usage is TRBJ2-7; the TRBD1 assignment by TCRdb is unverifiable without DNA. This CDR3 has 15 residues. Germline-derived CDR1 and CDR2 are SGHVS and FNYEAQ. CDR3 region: CASSLSWDRGNEQYF.

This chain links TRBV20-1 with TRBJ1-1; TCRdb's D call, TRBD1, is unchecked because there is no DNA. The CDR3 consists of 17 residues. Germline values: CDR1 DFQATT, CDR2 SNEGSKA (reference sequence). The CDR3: CSASPIQGTGMNTEAFF.

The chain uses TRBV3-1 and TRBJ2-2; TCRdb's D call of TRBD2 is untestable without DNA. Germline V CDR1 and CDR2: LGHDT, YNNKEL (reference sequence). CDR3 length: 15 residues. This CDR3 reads CASSPVGTRSGELFF.

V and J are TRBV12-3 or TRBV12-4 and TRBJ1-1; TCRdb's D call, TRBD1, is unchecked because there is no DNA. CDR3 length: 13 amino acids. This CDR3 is CASTPGFKTEAFF.

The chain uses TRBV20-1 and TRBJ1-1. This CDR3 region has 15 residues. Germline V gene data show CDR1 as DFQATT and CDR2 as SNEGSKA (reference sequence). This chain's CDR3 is CSASSERTGGFEAFF.

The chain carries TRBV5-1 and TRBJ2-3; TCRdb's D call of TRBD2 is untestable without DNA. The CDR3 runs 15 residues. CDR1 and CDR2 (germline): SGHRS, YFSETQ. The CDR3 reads CASSKTSGSTDTQYF.

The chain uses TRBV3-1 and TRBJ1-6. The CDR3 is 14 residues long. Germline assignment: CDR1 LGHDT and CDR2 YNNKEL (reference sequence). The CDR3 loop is CACGTSSYNSPLHF.